This T cell receptor beta chain stems from a study of T cell repertoires in cytomegalovirus infection. Trimming at V came to 3 bases and at J to 4 bases, leaving 3 bases not matched to a gene. There are 15 residues in the CDR3. Germline loops: CDR1 LNHDA, CDR2 SQIVND (reference sequence). Details on this clonotype: Its antigen is as yet unknown.

Using its own MiXCR run on the reads, TCRdb lists one record per CDR3 protein. This table holds 900,000 to 950,000 distinct CDR3 sequences, around 30% found once. The sequence came from a human donor in good health (CMV status not recorded). Some clones in this sample may be carry-over from other donors' samples. V and J are TRBV19 and TRBJ2-1; 10 positions agree with TRBD2. The input for sequencing was cultured CD8+ T cells from PBMCs, taken from culture after CMV antigen stimulation. The CDR3: CASSIKLAGYNEQFF. CDR3 nucleotide sequence: TGTGCCAGTAGTATTAAACTAGCGGGGTACAATGAGCAGTTCTTC. The variable domain in full, with the rest retrieved from reference TRBV19 and TRBJ2-1, is DGGITQSPKYLFRKEGQNVTLSCEQNLNHDAMYWYRQDPGQGLRLIYYSQIVNDFQKGDIAEGYSVSREKKESFPLTVTSAQKNPTAFYLCASSIKLAGYNEQFFGPGTRLTVL.